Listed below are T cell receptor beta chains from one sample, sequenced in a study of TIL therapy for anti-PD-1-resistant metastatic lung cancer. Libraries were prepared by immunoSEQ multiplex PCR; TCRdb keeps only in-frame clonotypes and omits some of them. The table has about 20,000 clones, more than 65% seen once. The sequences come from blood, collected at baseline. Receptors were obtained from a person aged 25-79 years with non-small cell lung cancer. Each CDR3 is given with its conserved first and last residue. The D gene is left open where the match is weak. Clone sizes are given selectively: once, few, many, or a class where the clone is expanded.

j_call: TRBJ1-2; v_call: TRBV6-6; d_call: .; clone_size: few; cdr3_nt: TGTGCCAGCAGTCCTCTACAGGGCTTCCAGACTAACTATGGCTACACCTTC; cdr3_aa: CASSPLQGFQTNYGYTF
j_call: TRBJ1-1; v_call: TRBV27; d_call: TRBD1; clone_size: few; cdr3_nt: TGTGCCAGCAGCCATCAAGGGGGCCGATTAACTGAAGCTTTCTTT; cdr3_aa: CASSHQGGRLTEAFF
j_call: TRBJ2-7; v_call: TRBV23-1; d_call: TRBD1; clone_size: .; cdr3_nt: TGCGCCAGCAGTCAACGGTGCAGACAGGGTGGCGTCTACGAGCAGTACTTC; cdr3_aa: CASSQRCRQGGVYEQYF
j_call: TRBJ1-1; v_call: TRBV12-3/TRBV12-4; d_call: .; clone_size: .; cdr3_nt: TGTGCCAGCAGGAGGCTTTCGGACACTGAAGCTTTCTTT; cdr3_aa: CASRRLSDTEAFF
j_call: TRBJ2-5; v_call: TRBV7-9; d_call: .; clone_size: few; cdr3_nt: TGTGCCAGCAGCTTAGCGCTAAACAGGGAGACCCAGTACTTC; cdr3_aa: CASSLALNRETQYF
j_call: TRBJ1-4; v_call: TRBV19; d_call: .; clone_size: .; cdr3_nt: TGTGCCAGAGATTGGGGAGATAATGAAAAACTGTTTTTT; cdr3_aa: CARDWGDNEKLFF
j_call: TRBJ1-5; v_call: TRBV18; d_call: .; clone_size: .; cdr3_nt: TGTGCCAGCTCACCCATTTACAAAAATCAGCCCCAGCATTTT; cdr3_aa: CASSPIYKNQPQHF
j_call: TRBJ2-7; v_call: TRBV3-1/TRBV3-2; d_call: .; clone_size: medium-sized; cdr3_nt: TGTGCCAGCAGCCAAGAGGAGGACAGCTACGAGCAGTACTTC; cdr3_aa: CASSQEEDSYEQYF
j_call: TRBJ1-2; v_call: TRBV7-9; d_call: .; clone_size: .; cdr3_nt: TGTGCCAGCAGCTTAGAGATGGGTGGCTACACCTTC; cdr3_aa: CASSLEMGGYTF
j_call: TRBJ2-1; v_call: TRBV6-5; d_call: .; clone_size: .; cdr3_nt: TGTGCCAGCAGTTTCTCCCGGGAGCACAATGAGCAGTTCTTC; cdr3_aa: CASSFSREHNEQFF
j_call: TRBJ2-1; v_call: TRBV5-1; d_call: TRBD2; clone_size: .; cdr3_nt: TGCGCCAGCAATCTGGGACTAGCGGGGACCTATGAGCAGTTCTTC; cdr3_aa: CASNLGLAGTYEQFF
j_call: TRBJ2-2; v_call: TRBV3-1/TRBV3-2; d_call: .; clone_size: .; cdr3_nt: TGTGCCAGCAGCCAATTTTCTAGCGCCGGGGAGCTGTTTTTT; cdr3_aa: CASSQFSSAGELFF
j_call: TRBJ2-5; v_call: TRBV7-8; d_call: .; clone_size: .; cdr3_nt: TGTGCCAGCAGCCCCCTCCGGGAGACCCAGTACTTC; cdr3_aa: CASSPLRETQYF
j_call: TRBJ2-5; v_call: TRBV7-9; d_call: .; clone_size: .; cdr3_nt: TGTGCCAGCGGAACAAAAGGAGAGACCCAGTACTTC; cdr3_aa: CASGTKGETQYF
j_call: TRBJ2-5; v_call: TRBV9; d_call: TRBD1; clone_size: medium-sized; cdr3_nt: TGTGCCAGCAGCGCCCGGACAGGGGAGACCCAGTACTTC; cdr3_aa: CASSARTGETQYF
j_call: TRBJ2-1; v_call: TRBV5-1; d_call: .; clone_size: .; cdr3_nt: TGCGCCAGCAGCCCAGAACATGGAGGTGAGCAGTTCTTC; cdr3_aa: CASSPEHGGEQFF
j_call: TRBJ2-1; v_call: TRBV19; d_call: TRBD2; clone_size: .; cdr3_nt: TGTGCCAGTAGTATCGGGACTACCTACAATGAGCAGTTCTTC; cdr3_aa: CASSIGTTYNEQFF
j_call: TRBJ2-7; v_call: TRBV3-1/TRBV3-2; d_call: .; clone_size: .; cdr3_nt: TGTGCCAGCAAAAGGGGATCGGGGGAGCAGTACTTC; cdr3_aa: CASKRGSGEQYF
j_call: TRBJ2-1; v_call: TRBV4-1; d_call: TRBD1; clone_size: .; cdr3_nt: TGCGCCAGCAGCCATGCCCTGACAGGGAACAATGAGCAGTTCTTC; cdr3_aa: CASSHALTGNNEQFF
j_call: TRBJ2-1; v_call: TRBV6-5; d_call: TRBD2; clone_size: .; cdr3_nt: TGTGCCAGCTGGACTAGCGGGAAAGGGAATGAGCAGTTCTTC; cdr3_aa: CASWTSGKGNEQFF
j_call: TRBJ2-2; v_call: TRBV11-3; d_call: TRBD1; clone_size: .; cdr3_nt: TGTGCCAGCAGCTTAGGGGGACAGGGGAACACCGGGGAGCTGTTTTTT; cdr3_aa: CASSLGGQGNTGELFF
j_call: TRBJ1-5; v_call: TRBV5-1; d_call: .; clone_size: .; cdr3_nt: TGCGCCAGCAGCTTGGGAGGAGGAGGTCAGCCCCAGCATTTT; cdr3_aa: CASSLGGGGQPQHF
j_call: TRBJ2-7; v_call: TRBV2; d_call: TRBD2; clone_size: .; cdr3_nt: TGTGCCAGCAGGAAGGGAGGGCCCCTGTTCGAGCAGTACTTC; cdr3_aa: CASRKGGPLFEQYF
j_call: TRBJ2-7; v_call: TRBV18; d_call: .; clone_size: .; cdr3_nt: TGTGCCAGCTCAGGCAACTCCTACGAGCAGTACTTC; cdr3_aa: CASSGNSYEQYF
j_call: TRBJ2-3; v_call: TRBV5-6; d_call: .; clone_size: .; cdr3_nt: TGTGCCAGCAGCTTGCACAGAGGGACGCAGTATTTT; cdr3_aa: CASSLHRGTQYF
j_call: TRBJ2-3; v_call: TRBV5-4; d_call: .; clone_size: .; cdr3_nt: TGTGCCAGCAGTTTCTTACGGGACAGCACAGATACGCAGTATTTT; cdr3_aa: CASSFLRDSTDTQYF
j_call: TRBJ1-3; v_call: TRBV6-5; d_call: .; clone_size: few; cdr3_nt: TGTGCCACCACCGGACCTGGAAACACCATATATTTT; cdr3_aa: CATTGPGNTIYF
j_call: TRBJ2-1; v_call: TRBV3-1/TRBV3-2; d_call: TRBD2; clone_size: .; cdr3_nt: TGTGCCAGCAGCCAAGGTAGCGGGAGGCGTGGTGAGCAGTTCTTC; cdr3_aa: CASSQGSGRRGEQFF
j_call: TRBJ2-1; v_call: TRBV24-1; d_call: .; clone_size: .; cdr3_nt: TGTGCCACCAGTGATCCCCGGGATGCTCCCTTTGGTGAGCAGTTCTTC; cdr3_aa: CATSDPRDAPFGEQFF
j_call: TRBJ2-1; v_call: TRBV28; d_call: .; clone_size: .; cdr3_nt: TGTGCCAGCAGTTTGTCCTACAATGAGCAGTTCTTC; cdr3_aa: CASSLSYNEQFF
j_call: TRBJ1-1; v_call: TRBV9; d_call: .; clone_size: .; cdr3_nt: TGTGCCAGCAGCGTAGGGGACCCTACGAAGGCTGAAGCTTTCTTT; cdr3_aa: CASSVGDPTKAEAFF
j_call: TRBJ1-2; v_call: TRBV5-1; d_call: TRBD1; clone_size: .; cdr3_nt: TGCGCCAGCAGCTCCATGACAGGGGACTATGGCTACACCTTC; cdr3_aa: CASSSMTGDYGYTF
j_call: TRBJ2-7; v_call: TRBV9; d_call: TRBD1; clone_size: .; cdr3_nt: TGTGCCAGCAGCCGAGGGGGCGCCACCTACGAGCAGTACTTC; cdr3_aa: CASSRGGATYEQYF
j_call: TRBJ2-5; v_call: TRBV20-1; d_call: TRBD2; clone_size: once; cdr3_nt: TGCAGTGCTAGTGGAGCGGGGGGGTACCAAGAGACCCAGTACTTC; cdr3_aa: CSASGAGGYQETQYF
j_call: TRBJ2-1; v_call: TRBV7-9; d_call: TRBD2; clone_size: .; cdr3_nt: TGTGCCAGCAGCTTAGCCTTAGCGGGCTCCTACAATGAGCAGTTCTTC; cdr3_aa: CASSLALAGSYNEQFF
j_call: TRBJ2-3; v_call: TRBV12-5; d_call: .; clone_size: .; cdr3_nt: TGTGCTAGTGGTTTGGGGACGGGTCGACGGCGAAGCACAGATACGCAGTATTTT; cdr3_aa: CASGLGTGRRRSTDTQYF
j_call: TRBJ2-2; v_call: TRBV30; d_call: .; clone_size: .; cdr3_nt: TGTGCCTGGAGTTGGGGGGGGGAGCTGTTTTTT; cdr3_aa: CAWSWGGELFF
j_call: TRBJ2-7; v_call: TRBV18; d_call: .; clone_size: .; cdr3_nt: TGTGCCAGCTCAGAGGGTAGCTCCTACGAGCAGTACTTC; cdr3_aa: CASSEGSSYEQYF
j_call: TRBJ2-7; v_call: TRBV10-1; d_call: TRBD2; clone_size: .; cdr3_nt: TGCGTCAGCAGTGCCGGGACTAGCGGGAACGAGCAGTACTTC; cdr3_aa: CVSSAGTSGNEQYF
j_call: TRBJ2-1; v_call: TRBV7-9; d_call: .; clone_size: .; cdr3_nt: TGTGCCAGCAGCCGGACAGACCTTAATGAGCAGTTCTTC; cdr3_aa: CASSRTDLNEQFF
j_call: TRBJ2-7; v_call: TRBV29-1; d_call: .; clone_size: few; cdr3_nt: TGCAGCGTTGATAGAGGGGATCAATACGAGCAGTACTTC; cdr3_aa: CSVDRGDQYEQYF
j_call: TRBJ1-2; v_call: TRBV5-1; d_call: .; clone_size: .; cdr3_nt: TGCGCCAGCAGCTTGGGACAAAATAACTATGGCTACACCTTC; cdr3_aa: CASSLGQNNYGYTF
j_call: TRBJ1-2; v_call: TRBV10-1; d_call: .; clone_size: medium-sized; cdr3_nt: TGCGCCAGCAGTGGCCAAGAGGGCTATGGCTACACCTTC; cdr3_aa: CASSGQEGYGYTF
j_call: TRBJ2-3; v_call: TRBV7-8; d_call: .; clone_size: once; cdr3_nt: TGTGCCAGCAGCCTAAACCAGGGTAACACAGATACGCAGTATTTT; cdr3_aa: CASSLNQGNTDTQYF
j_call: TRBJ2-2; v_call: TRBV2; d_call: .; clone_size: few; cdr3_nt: TGTGCCAGCAGTGAAACGGCAGGCAGGGATAGTGCCGGGGAGCTGTTTTTT; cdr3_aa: CASSETAGRDSAGELFF
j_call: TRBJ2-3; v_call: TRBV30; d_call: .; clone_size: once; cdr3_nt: TGTGCCTGGAGCCTCGGTGGCACAGATACGCAGTATTTT; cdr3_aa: CAWSLGGTDTQYF
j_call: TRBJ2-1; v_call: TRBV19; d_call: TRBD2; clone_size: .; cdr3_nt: TGTGCCAGTAGTCCTGGGGCTAGCGGGAGAAGGTCCTACAATGAGCAGTTCTTC; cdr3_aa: CASSPGASGRRSYNEQFF
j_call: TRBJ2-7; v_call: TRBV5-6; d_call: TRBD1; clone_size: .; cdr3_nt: TGTGCCAGCAGCAAGACAGGGGGCAGCTACGAGCAGTACTTC; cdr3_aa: CASSKTGGSYEQYF
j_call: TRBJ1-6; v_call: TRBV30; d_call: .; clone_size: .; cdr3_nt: TGTGCCTGGAGTGTTGAGGGCGAAACTTCACCCCTCCACTTT; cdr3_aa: CAWSVEGETSPLHF
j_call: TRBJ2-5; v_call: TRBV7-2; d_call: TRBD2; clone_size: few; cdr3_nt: TGTGCCAGCAGCGGACGGACTAGCGGGGGGGCCGGTGAGACCCAGTACTTC; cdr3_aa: CASSGRTSGGAGETQYF
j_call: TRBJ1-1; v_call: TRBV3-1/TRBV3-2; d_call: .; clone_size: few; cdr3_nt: TGTGCCAGCAGCCCAGAAGGGGGTACGGAAGCTTTCTTT; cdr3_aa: CASSPEGGTEAFF
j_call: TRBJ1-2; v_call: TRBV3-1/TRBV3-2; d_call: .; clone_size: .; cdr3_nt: TGTGCCAGCAGCGAGGGTGGGGGCGCGTATCCTCGTGGCTACACCTTC; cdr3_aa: CASSEGGGAYPRGYTF